The clone carrying this TCR beta chain was seen at least ten times. Its matching antigen is unknown. The entry originates in a study of T-cell reconstitution after alpha-beta-depleted transplantation in children. Notes on the study in general: The high TCRbeta diversity at day 60 in some patients came from surviving recipient T cells and thymic progenitors. It was reported that alpha-beta T cells came from several hundred expanded graft clones (about two months after transplant). Fresh T-cell production supplied most of the T-cell counts and diversity seen one year after transplant.

The V segment lost 7 bases and the J segment 1 base; nucleotides outside the gene matches: 10. CDR3 length equals 15 residues. The V gene's germline CDR1 is SQVTM and CDR2 ANQGSEA. Unique molecular identifiers were incorporated during preparation of the TCRbeta library. TCRdb re-derived calls from the PCR reads in MiXCR, one entry per CDR3 protein. Here the sample spans about 340,000 distinct CDR3 sequences, around 15% being singletons. The sequencing used PBMCs, mostly from graft donor cells, collected 360 days after TCRalphabeta/CD19-depleted stem cell transplant. The chain joins TRBV29-1 to TRBJ2-5, with 9 bases lining up with TRBD2. The TCR sequence derives from a male patient under 10 years old who had a stem cell transplant for acute lymphoblastic leukemia, so the T cells may come from the graft donor. CDR3 nucleotides: TGCAGCGGGGCCCCCCTAGCGGGATTCCAAGAGACCCAGTACTTC. Translation: CSGAPLAGFQETQYF.